The TCR beta chain described here comes from a study of blood T cells in healthy people across ages. A second PCR, run for roughly 6 to 11 cycles, used a sample-barcoded 5' primer plus a J-beta primer mix. All cDNA molecules were each tagged by a template-switch adaptor with 12 random nucleotides. TCRdb passed the 5' RACE reads through MiXCR, listing each CDR3 protein once. The sample contains 700,000 or so distinct CDR3 sequences, 20% to 25% of which appear only once. CDR1 DFQATT and CDR2 SNEGSKA come from the germline V gene (reference sequence). This CDR3 contains 12 residues. This clonotype was seen only a few times. Isolating PBMCs gave at least 6.5 million of these cells per sample.

The sequence derives from a man in his sixties or seventies in good health. The J gene is TRBJ2-5, the V gene TRBV20-1; D unclear. The assigned J gene may be wrong: the sequence end matches TRBJ2-1 better. The material sequenced was blood. This CDR3 is CSARDGYIGQFF. The CDR3 DNA is TGCAGTGCTAGGGATGGATACATAGGGCAGTTCTTC.